Listed below are T cell receptor beta chains from one sample, sequenced in a study of early stage breast cancer tumors. Libraries were prepared by immunoSEQ multiplex PCR; TCRdb keeps only in-frame clonotypes and omits some of them. Of tens of thousands of clones detected, around nine tenths appear once; the ten largest clones hold around 5%. Sequences were obtained from blood. These receptors were collected from a person aged 65 to 85 with breast cancer. CDR3s include the opening cysteine and the closing phenylalanine or tryptophan. Fields, in order: V gene, D gene, clone size, J gene, CDR3 length, CDR3 DNA, CDR3 protein. A D gene is named only where the DNA matches it firmly. Some rows mark clone size as missing; the rest say once, few, many or name a class of expanded clone.

v_gene: TRBV7-9
d_gene: TRBD2
abundance: .
j_gene: TRBJ2-4
len: 18
CDR3nt: TGTGCCAGCAGCCTCACTAGCGGGGGGGCCGGGTCCAAAAACATTCAGTACTTC
CDR3aa: CASSLTSGGAGSKNIQYF

v_gene: TRBV19
d_gene: .
abundance: .
j_gene: TRBJ2-5
len: 14
CDR3nt: TGTGCCAGTAGTATGGCAGGGCCCTACGAGACCCAGTACTTC
CDR3aa: CASSMAGPYETQYF

v_gene: TRBV28
d_gene: .
abundance: .
j_gene: TRBJ1-1
len: 14
CDR3nt: TGTGCCAGCAGTTCCTACAGGCCGGACACTGAAGCTTTCTTT
CDR3aa: CASSSYRPDTEAFF

v_gene: TRBV30
d_gene: .
abundance: once
j_gene: TRBJ1-4
len: 15
CDR3nt: TGTGCCTGGAGTCCAGGGCAACGGACTAATGAAAAACTGTTTTTT
CDR3aa: CAWSPGQRTNEKLFF

v_gene: TRBV7-2
d_gene: .
abundance: few
j_gene: TRBJ2-3
len: 12
CDR3nt: TGTGCCAGCAGCTGGGCTGAGGATACGCAGTATTTT
CDR3aa: CASSWAEDTQYF

v_gene: TRBV6-6
d_gene: .
abundance: .
j_gene: TRBJ1-3
len: 14
CDR3nt: TGTGCCAGCAGTTCTGGACAGTCTGGAAACACCATATATTTT
CDR3aa: CASSSGQSGNTIYF

v_gene: TRBV10-1
d_gene: .
abundance: once
j_gene: TRBJ1-4
len: 15
CDR3nt: TGCGCCAGCAGTGAAGACGGGGGAACTAATGAAAAACTGTTTTTT
CDR3aa: CASSEDGGTNEKLFF

v_gene: TRBV6-5
d_gene: TRBD1
abundance: .
j_gene: TRBJ1-2
len: 13
CDR3nt: TGTGCCAGCAGTAAAAACAGGGGCGCTGGCTACACCTTC
CDR3aa: CASSKNRGAGYTF

v_gene: TRBV4-2
d_gene: .
abundance: once
j_gene: TRBJ1-2
len: 16
CDR3nt: TGTGCCAGCAGCCAATCGATGGGGCAGGGCGACTATGGCTACACCTTC
CDR3aa: CASSQSMGQGDYGYTF

v_gene: TRBV15
d_gene: .
abundance: .
j_gene: TRBJ2-1
len: 15
CDR3nt: TGTGCCACCAGTGCGACAGCCCACTCCTACAATGAGCAGTTCTTC
CDR3aa: CATSATAHSYNEQFF

v_gene: TRBV7-6
d_gene: .
abundance: .
j_gene: TRBJ2-5
len: 13
CDR3nt: TGTGCCAGCAGCCAATACGGGGGGCAGACCCAGTACTTC
CDR3aa: CASSQYGGQTQYF

v_gene: TRBV4-2
d_gene: .
abundance: .
j_gene: TRBJ1-1
len: 15
CDR3nt: TGTGCCAGCAGCCAAGCGGTAATCTTGAACACTGAAGCTTTCTTT
CDR3aa: CASSQAVILNTEAFF

v_gene: TRBV19
d_gene: TRBD2
abundance: .
j_gene: TRBJ2-7
len: 14
CDR3nt: TGTGCCAGTAGTAGGGCTAGCGGGCTGTACGAGCAGTACTTC
CDR3aa: CASSRASGLYEQYF

v_gene: TRBV5-1
d_gene: TRBD1
abundance: .
j_gene: TRBJ2-7
len: 14
CDR3nt: TGCGCCAGCGAACCGGGACAGGGCGCCTACGAGCAGTACTTC
CDR3aa: CASEPGQGAYEQYF

v_gene: TRBV6-1
d_gene: TRBD2
abundance: .
j_gene: TRBJ2-7
len: 14
CDR3nt: TGTGCCAGCAGGACTAGCGGGAGACTCGGCGAGCAGTACTTC
CDR3aa: CASRTSGRLGEQYF

v_gene: TRBV11-2
d_gene: .
abundance: .
j_gene: TRBJ2-7
len: 14
CDR3nt: TGTGCCAGCAGCGCTAGCGTGAATCTTATTGAGCAGTACTTC
CDR3aa: CASSASVNLIEQYF

v_gene: TRBV19
d_gene: .
abundance: .
j_gene: TRBJ1-2
len: 14
CDR3nt: TGTGCCAGTAGTATAAGGACACCGCGTCTTGGCTACACCTTC
CDR3aa: CASSIRTPRLGYTF

v_gene: TRBV7-2
d_gene: .
abundance: .
j_gene: TRBJ1-5
len: 15
CDR3nt: TGTGCCAGCAGCTTGTATGGGGGGAGCAATCAGCCCCAGCATTTT
CDR3aa: CASSLYGGSNQPQHF

v_gene: TRBV29-1
d_gene: TRBD1
abundance: .
j_gene: TRBJ1-5
len: 14
CDR3nt: TGCAGCGTTGGAGGGGAAGGGGGCAGTCAGCCCCAGCATTTT
CDR3aa: CSVGGEGGSQPQHF

v_gene: TRBV5-1
d_gene: .
abundance: .
j_gene: TRBJ2-1
len: 16
CDR3nt: TGCGCCAGCAGCTTAGTACTAGCTAGCTCCTACAATGAGCAGTTCTTC
CDR3aa: CASSLVLASSYNEQFF

v_gene: TRBV19
d_gene: .
abundance: .
j_gene: TRBJ2-2
len: 15
CDR3nt: TGTGCCAGTAGTAGGCGGGACTTTAACACCGGGGAGCTGTTTTTT
CDR3aa: CASSRRDFNTGELFF

v_gene: TRBV25-1
d_gene: .
abundance: .
j_gene: TRBJ2-7
len: 11
CDR3nt: TGTGCCAGCAGCAGTCTCTACGAGCAGTACTTC
CDR3aa: CASSSLYEQYF

v_gene: TRBV18
d_gene: TRBD1
abundance: .
j_gene: TRBJ2-5
len: 16
CDR3nt: TGTGCCAGCTCACCAATTTCAGGGGGCGGGCAGGAGACCCAGTACTTC
CDR3aa: CASSPISGGGQETQYF

v_gene: TRBV4-2
d_gene: TRBD1
abundance: few
j_gene: TRBJ1-5
len: 14
CDR3nt: TGTGCCAGCAGCCTCGAGGGGGCAGCGCAGCCCCAGCATTTT
CDR3aa: CASSLEGAAQPQHF

v_gene: TRBV6-5
d_gene: TRBD2
abundance: .
j_gene: TRBJ2-5
len: 15
CDR3nt: TGTGCCAGCAGTCGTGGTAGCGGGACCTTGGAGACCCAGTACTTC
CDR3aa: CASSRGSGTLETQYF

v_gene: TRBV10-3
d_gene: TRBD1
abundance: .
j_gene: TRBJ1-1
len: 14
CDR3nt: TGTGCCACCATACAGGGGGCGCCGGACACTGAAGCTTTCTTT
CDR3aa: CATIQGAPDTEAFF

v_gene: TRBV5-1
d_gene: .
abundance: once
j_gene: TRBJ1-3
len: 15
CDR3nt: TGCGCCAGCAGCTTGGCCTTTACTTCTGGAAACACCATATATTTT
CDR3aa: CASSLAFTSGNTIYF

v_gene: TRBV5-1
d_gene: TRBD1
abundance: .
j_gene: TRBJ2-7
len: 15
CDR3nt: TGCGCCAGCAGATCCCCGGGACAGGGGGCCAGCGAGCAGTACTTC
CDR3aa: CASRSPGQGASEQYF

v_gene: TRBV5-1
d_gene: .
abundance: .
j_gene: TRBJ1-1
len: 14
CDR3nt: TGCGCCAGCAGCAGCCAACAGGGGAACACTGAAGCTTTCTTT
CDR3aa: CASSSQQGNTEAFF

v_gene: TRBV9
d_gene: TRBD1
abundance: .
j_gene: TRBJ2-5
len: 14
CDR3nt: TGTGCCAGCAGCATTGGGACAGCCCAAGAGACCCAGTACTTC
CDR3aa: CASSIGTAQETQYF

v_gene: TRBV6-4
d_gene: TRBD1
abundance: .
j_gene: TRBJ2-3
len: 16
CDR3nt: TGTGCCAGCAGTGACCTTCCGGGACAGGGGCGAGCTACGCAGTATTTT
CDR3aa: CASSDLPGQGRATQYF

v_gene: TRBV5-1
d_gene: .
abundance: .
j_gene: TRBJ1-1
len: 15
CDR3nt: TGCGCCAGCAGCTTGGAAGGTTCAGGGGAACTAGAAGCTTTCTTT
CDR3aa: CASSLEGSGELEAFF

v_gene: TRBV2
d_gene: TRBD1
abundance: .
j_gene: TRBJ2-2
len: 13
CDR3nt: TGTGCCAGCAACGGACAGGGGGCCGGGGAGCTGTTTTTT
CDR3aa: CASNGQGAGELFF

v_gene: TRBV4-2
d_gene: .
abundance: .
j_gene: TRBJ1-1
len: 14
CDR3nt: TGTGCCAGCAGCCATTTAGATAAGAACACTGAAGCTTTCTTT
CDR3aa: CASSHLDKNTEAFF

v_gene: TRBV5-1
d_gene: .
abundance: .
j_gene: TRBJ1-3
len: 15
CDR3nt: TGCGCCAGCAGCTTGGGCCAGGTCGTCGGAAACACCATATATTTT
CDR3aa: CASSLGQVVGNTIYF

v_gene: TRBV7-8
d_gene: TRBD2
abundance: .
j_gene: TRBJ2-5
len: 17
CDR3nt: TGTGCCAGCAGCTTGCGGACTAGCGGGGCCTCATGGGAGACCCAGTACTTC
CDR3aa: CASSLRTSGASWETQYF

v_gene: TRBV30
d_gene: .
abundance: .
j_gene: TRBJ2-3
len: 13
CDR3nt: TGTGCCTGGAGTCCAGGGGTGGGAGATACGCAGTATTTT
CDR3aa: CAWSPGVGDTQYF

v_gene: TRBV18
d_gene: .
abundance: few
j_gene: TRBJ1-5
len: 14
CDR3nt: TGTGCCAGCTCCCAATCAGGGTCGGATCAGCCCCAGCATTTT
CDR3aa: CASSQSGSDQPQHF

v_gene: TRBV25-1
d_gene: .
abundance: .
j_gene: TRBJ1-5
len: 18
CDR3nt: TGTGCCAGCAGTGAATATATTAGTCCCAGGGGAAGTAATCAGCCCCAGCATTTT
CDR3aa: CASSEYISPRGSNQPQHF

v_gene: TRBV4-2
d_gene: .
abundance: .
j_gene: TRBJ2-5
len: 15
CDR3nt: TGTGCCAGCACCGCCGGCCGGGGAGTTCAAGAGACCCAGTACTTC
CDR3aa: CASTAGRGVQETQYF

v_gene: TRBV6-5
d_gene: TRBD2
abundance: .
j_gene: TRBJ2-7
len: 13
CDR3nt: TGTGCCAGCAGTTCCGGGACTATCTACGAGCAGTACTTC
CDR3aa: CASSSGTIYEQYF

v_gene: TRBV6-1
d_gene: .
abundance: .
j_gene: TRBJ2-1
len: 14
CDR3nt: TGTGCCAGCTACACGGGGAGCTCCTACAATGAGCAGTTCTTC
CDR3aa: CASYTGSSYNEQFF

v_gene: TRBV6-6
d_gene: TRBD1
abundance: .
j_gene: TRBJ1-1
len: 13
CDR3nt: TGTGCCAGCAGGAGCACAGGGGATACTGAAGCTTTTTTT
CDR3aa: CASRSTGDTEAFF

v_gene: TRBV5-8
d_gene: .
abundance: .
j_gene: TRBJ1-2
len: 12
CDR3nt: TGTGCCAGCAGCTTGCCAGGGCGAGGCTACACCTTC
CDR3aa: CASSLPGRGYTF

v_gene: TRBV9
d_gene: .
abundance: .
j_gene: TRBJ1-5
len: 14
CDR3nt: TGTGCCAGCAGCCCCCAGGGTGGTAATCAGCCCCAGCATTTT
CDR3aa: CASSPQGGNQPQHF

v_gene: TRBV7-3
d_gene: .
abundance: .
j_gene: TRBJ1-1
len: 14
CDR3nt: TGTGCCAGCAGCTTAACGCGGGGAAACACTGAAGCTTTCTTT
CDR3aa: CASSLTRGNTEAFF

v_gene: TRBV2
d_gene: .
abundance: .
j_gene: TRBJ1-5
len: 15
CDR3nt: TGTGCCAGCAGTGAAGACGGACAGCCCAATCAGCCCCAGCATTTT
CDR3aa: CASSEDGQPNQPQHF